This T cell receptor (beta chain) was sequenced for a study of blood T cell repertoires in COVID-19. Across the study: Samples taken during acute and convalescent COVID-19 were collected in the United States, Italy and Spain.

TCRdb's copy holds only in-frame clones and misses some; the assay was immunoSEQ multiplex PCR. The table lists more than 110,000 clones, approximately 78% of them singletons, with less than 5% in the top ten. Sequencing used peripheral blood. The clonotype comes from an elderly woman with acute or convalescent COVID-19.

The CDR3 loop reads CASSGSLIEPQHF. CDR3 coding DNA: TGTGCCAGTAGCGGGTCTCTTATCGAGCCCCAGCATTTT. The V gene is TRBV19, the J gene TRBJ1-5; D not certain. The CDR3 length is 13 residues. The V end was cut by 6 bases, the J end by 8 bases, with 14 bases between. Germline CDR1 LNHDA, CDR2 SQIVND (reference sequence).